The next 30 T cell receptor beta chains were all read from a single sample in a study of T cells in Graves' hyperthyroidism and ophthalmopathy. It was RNA transcripts that yielded the amplified TCR beta CDR3 regions. In the first-round RT-PCR of the TCR CDR3, the HTBI primer set was used. MiXCR, run by TCRdb on the multiplex PCR reads, gives a single entry per CDR3 protein. The table has 470,000 or so distinct CDR3 sequences, less than 25% seen once. What was sequenced was blood. Source of these receptors: a man between 18 and 35 years old with Graves' hyperthyroidism.

This chain joins TRBV19 and TRBJ1-3, with D uncertain. The CDR3 has 13 amino acids. Germline V gene sequence: CDR1 LNHDA, CDR2 SQIVND (reference sequence). The V gene lost 7 bases and the J gene lost 3 bases, with 10 bases spanning the gap. CDR3 sequence reads: CASIGGGGNTIYF. The CDR3 DNA reads as TGTGCCAGTATCGGAGGTGGTGGAAACACCATATATTTT.

This clonotype was found a few times. The gene calls are TRBV30 and TRBJ1-2, with unresolved D. V shed 0 bases and J shed 4 bases, with 9 bases lying between them. The CDR3 has 13 amino acids. The germline V gene has CDR1 GTSNPN and CDR2 SVGIG (reference sequence). CDR3 nucleotide sequence: TGTGCCTGGAGTGTGTCAGTCAGCTATGGCTACACCTTC. It codes for CAWSVSVSYGYTF.

For this clonotype: This sequence may be a read error, since a much larger clone differs from it by one base. This chain uses TRBV6-5 with TRBJ1-1, with 7 bases lining up with TRBD1. The germline V gene encodes CDR1 MNHEY and CDR2 SVGAGI. V was clipped by 1 base and J by 4 bases; unmatched bases: 6. This CDR3 has 15 residues. CDR3 loop: CASSYLPGGGTEAFF. CDR3 nucleotide sequence: TGTGCCAGCAGTTACTTGCCAGGGGGGGGCACTGAAGCTTTCTTT.

This clonotype was found many times. This rearrangement joins TRBV6-1 to TRBJ2-5; 11 bases are a match to TRBD2. The V and J ends lost 8 bases and 2 bases, in that order; junction bases with no gene match: 10. This CDR3 has 16 amino acids. Looked up from germline, CDR1 is MNHNS and CDR2 is SASEGT. As DNA, the CDR3 is TGTGCCAGCGGCAATCCTAGCGGGGGGTTTCAAGAGACCCAGTACTTC. Translated, it gives CASGNPSGGFQETQYF.

This clonotype was observed at least ten times. The rearrangement links TRBV6-2 or TRBV6-3 to TRBJ1-2; D is unclear. Germline CDR1 and CDR2: MNHEY and SVGEGT. This CDR3 is built from 15 residues. The V and J ends lost 0 bases and 6 bases respectively, with 14 bases between them. The CDR3: CASSYSLAGGDGYTF. The CDR3, as DNA: TGTGCCAGCAGTTACTCGTTGGCAGGAGGCGATGGCTACACCTTC.

The chain links TRBV30 to TRBJ1-1; 8 bases map to TRBD1. CDR1 and CDR2 from the germline V gene are GTSNPN and SVGIG (reference sequence). The trim removed 3 bases at V and 1 base at J, leaving 7 bases unmatched. This CDR3 is 15 amino acids long. The CDR3 reads CAWRAGGWSNTEAFF. The CDR3, as DNA: TGTGCCTGGAGGGCAGGGGGCTGGTCGAACACTGAAGCTTTCTTT.

The V and J genes are TRBV6-1 and TRBJ1-2; TRBD1 matches at 9 bases. Trimming took 8 bases from V and 3 from J; bases not matched to a gene: 10. This CDR3 is 15 amino acids long. The V gene's germline CDR1 is MNHNS and CDR2 SASEGT. The CDR3 loop reads CASGPNTGGDYGYTF. As DNA, the CDR3 is TGTGCCAGCGGACCCAACACAGGGGGCGACTATGGCTACACCTTC.

As to this clonotype: One end of the junction varies from germline; a read error may be responsible. The chain couples TRBV13 to TRBJ2-7; TRBD2 agrees at 14 bases. The CDR3 consists of 20 residues. The germline CDR1 and CDR2 sequences are PRHDT and FYEKMQ (reference sequence). This CDR3 reads CASTLGLAGGPPVSSYEQYF. In nucleotides, the CDR3 is TGTGCCAGCACCTTAGGACTAGCGGGAGGACCGCCCGTTAGCTCCTACGAGCAGTACTTC.

Ten or more counts support this clonotype. J is TRBJ1-1 and V is TRBV29-1; 10 positions agree with TRBD1. Trimming removed 6 bases from V and 4 bases from J; junction bases left unmatched: 2. Germline V gives CDR1 SQVTM, CDR2 ANQGSEA. The CDR3 is 12 residues long. CDR3 sequence (DNA): TGCAGCGTGGACAGGGGGTTCACTGAAGCTTTCTTT. It yields the protein CSVDRGFTEAFF.

Note on this clonotype: One end of the junction fails to match germline, which may point to a read error. The chain recombines TRBV29-1 with TRBJ1-5, with D possibly matching TRBD1 (6 bases). From germline, CDR1 is SQVTM and CDR2 ANQGSEA. This CDR3 is 13 amino acids long. The chain's CDR3 is CIVAGGLDQPQHF. DNA for the CDR3: TGCATCGTTGCGGGGGGGCTGGATCAGCCCCAGCATTTT.

This clonotype was observed at least ten times. The CDR3 protein is CASSQEPRDKNIQYF. In nucleotides, the CDR3 is TGCGCCAGCAGCCAAGAGCCCAGGGACAAAAACATTCAGTACTTC. This chain joins TRBV4-1 and TRBJ2-4, with a weak D call TRBD1 (5 bases). V lost 0 bases and J lost 3, with 9 bases in between. The CDR3 spans 15 residues. Per germline, CDR1 MGHRA and CDR2 YSYEKL.

V is TRBV12-3 or TRBV12-4 and J is TRBJ1-2; 9 bases agree with TRBD1. V was clipped by 5 bases and J by 4 bases; unmatched bases: 8. The CDR3 totals 15 residues. The CDR3 reads CASSPRGQGGYGYTF. CDR3 coding DNA: TGTGCCAGCAGTCCCCGGGGACAGGGAGGCTATGGCTACACCTTC.

This clonotype was counted ten times or more. V and J are TRBV30 and TRBJ2-7; D might be TRBD1 (6 bases). Trimming stripped 3 bases from V and 0 bases from J, with 6 bases between. The CDR3 covers 12 residues. In germline, CDR1 is GTSNPN, CDR2 SVGIG (reference sequence). The CDR3 loop is CAWRDSSYEQYF. CDR3 DNA sequence: TGTGCCTGGAGGGACAGCTCCTACGAGCAGTACTTC.

This clonotype was counted many times. CDR3 protein: CSVETGEGYGYTF. For the CDR3, the DNA is TGCAGCGTGGAGACAGGGGAAGGCTATGGCTACACCTTC. This chain connects TRBV29-1 to TRBJ1-2, with 8 bases fitting TRBD1. CDR1 and CDR2 (germline): SQVTM, ANQGSEA. The CDR3 has 13 residues. The trim removed 6 bases at V and 4 bases at J, leaving 7 bases unmatched.

This chain uses TRBV12-3 or TRBV12-4 with TRBJ1-1; D call uncertain. Trimming stripped 3 bases from V and 7 bases from J, with 12 bases between. The CDR3 contains 13 residues. The CDR3 here is CASSLRDLDEAFF. In nucleotides, the CDR3 is TGTGCCAGCAGTTTGAGGGATTTGGATGAAGCTTTCTTT.

In its sample, this clonotype was seen many times. Mismatch with germline at one junction end may stem from a read error. The chain carries TRBV5-1 and TRBJ2-7, with D unclear. The CDR3 has 14 residues. The V gene's germline CDR1 is SGHRS and CDR2 YFSETQ. DNA of the CDR3: TGTGCCAGCAGTTTGGCAGGCGGCTCCTACGAGCAGTACTTC. Encoded protein: CASSLAGGSYEQYF.

This clonotype was counted many times. The rearrangement joins TRBV6-5 to TRBJ2-7, with TRBD1 identical over 8 bases. This CDR3 is 17 amino acids long. Germline CDR1 MNHEY, CDR2 SVGAGI. V shed 0 bases and J 6 bases; nucleotides not matched to a gene: 13. The CDR3 sequence is CASSYSTPQGASGEQYF. As DNA, the CDR3 is TGTGCCAGCAGTTACTCGACCCCCCAGGGGGCGTCGGGCGAGCAGTACTTC.

This clonotype was detected many times. The J gene is TRBJ2-2, the V gene TRBV6-5; a possible D gene is TRBD1 (5 bases). There are 16 residues in the CDR3. V lost 2 bases, J lost 7 bases, and 17 bases lay in between. Germline loops: CDR1 MNHEY, CDR2 SVGAGI. DNA of the CDR3: TGTGCCAGCAGTTACAACCAGGGCGCGGAAGGCGGGGAGCTGTTTTTT. Translating it yields CASSYNQGAEGGELFF.

This clonotype was observed many times. The CDR3: CASSFSGTHSNQPQHF. The CDR3 bases are TGTGCCAGTAGTTTTTCCGGGACCCATAGCAATCAGCCCCAGCATTTT. The genes are TRBV19 and TRBJ1-5; D may be TRBD1 (5 bases). With 5 bases removed from V and 0 bases from J, the gap between germline ends came to 14 bases. CDR1 and CDR2 from the germline V gene are LNHDA and SQIVND (reference sequence). CDR3 length: 16 amino acids.

This clonotype was counted many times. J is TRBJ2-5 and V is TRBV9; 7 bases agree with TRBD1. The CDR3 covers 15 residues. CDR1 is SGDLS and CDR2 is YYNGEE in the germline V gene. J lost 1 base, V lost 4 bases, and 7 bases had no gene match. The CDR3 DNA reads TGTGCCAGCAGCAAAGGGACAGCTTTCCAAGAGACCCAGTACTTC. This encodes CASSKGTAFQETQYF.

This clonotype was seen at least ten times. The chain has TRBV12-3 or TRBV12-4 and TRBJ2-5; maybe TRBD2 (5 bases). The length of the CDR3 is 14 residues. V was pared by 6 bases and J by 0 bases, with 11 bases between. CDR3 loop: CASSPGVYQETQYF. CDR3 DNA: TGTGCCAGCAGCCCCGGGGTCTACCAAGAGACCCAGTACTTC.

The sample holds many counts of this clonotype. J is TRBJ2-7 and V is TRBV12-5; 8 nucleotides line up with TRBD1. With V trimmed by 3 bases and J by 6 bases, 1 base remained unmatched. Germline loops: CDR1 LGHNT, CDR2 FRNRAP. The CDR3 loop spans 12 amino acids. CDR3 residues: CASGFTGGEQYF. The CDR3, as DNA: TGTGCTAGTGGTTTCACAGGGGGCGAGCAGTACTTC.

A remark on this clonotype: One base away lies a much larger clone, so this may be a sequencing read error. The chain has TRBV30 and TRBJ1-1, with a weak D call TRBD1 (6 bases). This CDR3 has 11 residues. Germline values: CDR1 GTSNPN, CDR2 SVGIG (reference sequence). Deletions cut 1 base from V and 6 bases from J, with 6 bases between. CDR3 sequence (DNA): TGTGCCTGGAGTGGGGGGCCTGAAGCTTTCTTT. Amino acid sequence: CAWSGGPEAFF.

The chain joins TRBV19 to TRBJ2-2; 9 bases align to TRBD1. This CDR3 comprises 15 residues. V was clipped by 6 bases and J by 4 bases; unmatched bases: 6. CDR1 LNHDA and CDR2 SQIVND come from the germline V gene (reference sequence). CDR3 amino acids: CASRGTGRTTGELFF. The CDR3 DNA reads as TGTGCCAGTAGAGGGACAGGGAGAACCACCGGGGAGCTGTTTTTT.

Ten or more counts support this clonotype. The chain is built from TRBV19 and TRBJ1-1; D may be TRBD1 (5 bases). Trimming took off 3 bases at V and 7 bases at J, with 9 bases between the two ends. Germline-derived CDR1 and CDR2 are LNHDA and SQIVND (reference sequence). CDR3 length: 12 amino acids. The CDR3 bases are TGTGCCAGTAGTATCCAGGGAGATGAAGCTTTCTTT. Translating it yields CASSIQGDEAFF. The full variable domain, its missing parts supplied by reference TRBV19 and TRBJ1-1, is DGGITQSPKYLFRKEGQNVTLSCEQNLNHDAMYWYRQDPGQGLRLIYYSQIVNDFQKGDIAEGYSVSREKKESFPLTVTSAQKNPTAFYLCASSIQGDEAFFGQGTRLTVV.

In its sample, this clonotype was seen many times. The chain joins TRBV12-3 or TRBV12-4 to TRBJ1-2; D perhaps matches TRBD1 (5 bases). Deletions cut 3 bases from V and 4 bases from J, with 9 bases between. The CDR3 runs 13 residues. CDR3 loop: CASSLGEIYGYTF. CDR3 bases: TGTGCCAGCAGTTTGGGGGAAATCTATGGCTACACCTTC.

This clonotype was detected only a few times. This chain uses TRBV12-3 or TRBV12-4 with TRBJ2-2, with D hard to call. Trimming took off 3 bases at V and 6 bases at J, with 11 bases between the two ends. The CDR3 runs to 14 residues. The CDR3 is CASSLARPPGELFF. The CDR3 coding sequence is TGTGCCAGCAGTTTGGCCCGGCCCCCCGGGGAGCTGTTTTTT.

Concerning this clonotype: A single base separates this from a much larger clone, so it may be a read error. The chain couples TRBV11-2 to TRBJ2-6, with TRBD1 matching 7 bases. From germline, CDR1 is SGHAT and CDR2 FQNNGV. Trimming cost V 7 bases and J 4 bases; bases outside gene matches: 7. This CDR3 is 15 amino acids long. This CDR3 is CASIFDRVGANVLTF. The DNA of the CDR3 is TGTGCCAGCATCTTCGACAGGGTCGGGGCCAACGTCCTGACTTTC.

This clonotype showed up many times. The genes are TRBV12-3 or TRBV12-4 and TRBJ1-2; possible D gene TRBD1, 5 bases. This CDR3 has 13 amino acids. V was trimmed by 3 bases and J by 8 bases, leaving 13 bases between them. DNA for the CDR3: TGTGCCAGCAGTTTTCTGGCAGGGCGGGGCTACACCTTC. Protein sequence: CASSFLAGRGYTF.

This clonotype was picked up many times. The V gene is TRBV28, the J gene TRBJ2-6, with D perhaps TRBD2 (5 bases). V lost 3 bases to trimming and J lost 1 base, with 7 bases between them. The CDR3 is made up of 15 amino acids. CDR1 and CDR2 from the germline V gene are MDHEN and SYDVKM. CDR3 protein: CASSFEGSGANVLTF. In DNA, the CDR3 is TGTGCCAGCAGTTTCGAGGGTTCTGGGGCCAACGTCCTGACTTTC.